Below are 22 T cell receptor beta chains sequenced from a single sample in a study of blood T cell repertoires in COVID-19. Using immunoSEQ multiplex PCR, the repertoire was profiled, and TCRdb retains in-frame clones only, with some absent. The sample carries fewer than 300,000 clones, 90% recorded once. Material for sequencing was PBMCs or T cells enriched from blood (not recorded which). All receptors derive from a woman aged 25-40 years who had recovered from COVID-19.

Concerning this clone: The sample has other DNA sequences that encode this CDR3 too. The chain has TRBV5-5 and TRBJ2-1, with D tentatively TRBD2 (6 bases). CDR3 length: 14 residues. Germline loops: CDR1 SGHKS, CDR2 YYEKEE (reference sequence). V shed 4 bases and J shed 4 bases, with 12 bases lying between them. The CDR3 here is CASSGGGLYNEQFF. Written as DNA, the CDR3 is TGTGCCAGCAGCGGGGGAGGACTTTACAATGAGCAGTTCTTC. Full variable domain (rest looked up from reference TRBV5-5 and TRBJ2-1): DAGVTQSPTHLIKTRGQQVTLRCSPISGHKSVSWYQQVLGQGPQFIFQYYEKEERGRGNFPDRFSARQFPNYSSELNVNALLLGDSALYLCASSGGGLYNEQFFGPGTRLTVL.

The rearrangement links TRBV6-5 to TRBJ2-5, with D possibly TRBD1 on 6 matching bases. CDR3 length: 15 amino acids. Germline V lookup: CDR1 MNHEY, CDR2 SVGAGI. The V end lost 6 bases, the J end lost 4 bases, and 18 bases lay between the germline ends. CDR3 sequence: CASRTDDRWRETQYF. The CDR3 DNA follows: TGTGCCAGCAGGACAGATGACAGGTGGAGAGAGACCCAGTACTTC.

The chain carries TRBV25-1 and TRBJ2-1, with TRBD1 matching over 7 bases. Trimming at V came to 3 bases and at J to 0 bases, leaving 2 bases not matched to a gene. CDR1 is MGHDK and CDR2 is SYGVNS in the germline V gene. This CDR3 is built from 15 residues. The CDR3 DNA reads as TGTGCCAGCAGTGAGGACAGGATCTCCTACAATGAGCAGTTCTTC. Its protein is CASSEDRISYNEQFF.

The CDR3 DNA sequence: TGTGCCAGAAGCCCGGGACTTGCAGTCCTAACAGCCGTTAATGAAAAACTGTTTTTT. It is translated as CARSPGLAVLTAVNEKLFF. This chain uses TRBV5-3 with TRBJ1-4; tentative D call: TRBD1 (5 bases). TRBV5-3 belongs to the ORF category, with a function that is uncertain. The CDR3 spans 19 residues. Deletions cut 4 bases from V and 4 bases from J, with 26 bases between.

The DNA of the CDR3 is TGTGCCAGCAGTTTATCGTCGGGGTTTGGGGCCAACGTCCTGACTTTC. Translating gives CASSLSSGFGANVLTF. V gene TRBV27 combines with J gene TRBJ2-6, with D perhaps matching TRBD2 (5 bases). Germline V gene lookup returns CDR1 MNHEY and CDR2 SMNVEV (reference sequence). This CDR3 comprises 16 residues. V shed 0 bases and J shed 3 bases, with 9 bases lying between them.

V and J are TRBV20-1 and TRBJ1-6, with TRBD1 identical over 7 bases. The CDR3 is 11 amino acids. Trimming cost V 7 bases and J 19 bases; bases outside gene matches: 13. Germline-derived CDR1 and CDR2 are DFQATT and SNEGSKA (reference sequence). CDR3 amino acids: CSGIDRDRQHF. The CDR3 DNA sequence: TGCAGTGGCATCGACAGGGACCGGCAACACTTT.

The chain combines TRBV4-3 with TRBJ2-1, with TRBD2 identical over 12 bases. This CDR3 is 16 amino acids long. V trimming: 4 bases; J trimming: 6 bases; junction bases outside the gene matches: 7. Germline V CDR1 and CDR2: LGHNA, YSLEER. The CDR3 loop is CASSLLAGGLINEQFF. DNA for the CDR3: TGCGCCAGCAGCCTCCTAGCGGGGGGGCTGATCAATGAGCAGTTCTTC.

The chain uses TRBV7-2 and TRBJ2-1; 11 nucleotides align to TRBD2. The CDR3 has 15 amino acids. J gave up 4 bases and V 6 bases, and 5 bases lay outside the gene matches. Germline assignment: CDR1 SGHTA and CDR2 FQGNSA. The CDR3 reads CASRMTSGTYNEQFF. CDR3 DNA: TGTGCCAGCAGGATGACTAGCGGGACGTACAATGAGCAGTTCTTC. The complete variable domain, with remaining parts taken from reference TRBV7-2 and TRBJ2-1, reads GAGVSQSPSNKVTEKGKDVELRCDPISGHTALYWYRQSLGQGLEFLIYFQGNSAPDKSGLPSDRFSAERTGGSVSTLTIQRTQQEDSAVYLCASRMTSGTYNEQFFGPGTRLTVL.

The V gene is TRBV5-5, the J gene TRBJ2-7; 7 nucleotides line up with TRBD2. J lost 5 bases, V lost 4 bases, and 15 bases had no gene match. The CDR3 is 16 amino acids. Germline values: CDR1 SGHKS, CDR2 YYEKEE (reference sequence). The CDR3 is CASSLGPGLLGNEQYF. The CDR3 DNA is TGTGCCAGCAGCCTCGGTCCGGGACTACTAGGGAACGAGCAGTACTTC.

This clone was recorded only once. The chain is built from TRBV19 and TRBJ2-7; 8 bases map to TRBD2. V gave up 2 bases and J gave up 3 bases; unmatched junction bases: 6. Germline values: CDR1 LNHDA, CDR2 SQIVND (reference sequence). The CDR3 covers 15 residues. The CDR3 nucleotides are TGTGCCAGTAGTATAATGGCTAGCGGGTTCTACGAGCAGTACTTC. Translated: CASSIMASGFYEQYF.

V and J are TRBV6-5 and TRBJ1-6, with D perhaps TRBD1 (5 bases). Germline loops: CDR1 MNHEY, CDR2 SVGAGI. V gave up 2 bases and J gave up 7 bases, with 15 bases separating them. The CDR3 totals 16 residues. The CDR3 loop is CASSYDKGTINSPLHF. CDR3 in DNA: TGTGCCAGCAGTTACGACAAGGGGACTATCAATTCACCCCTCCACTTT.

The rearrangement links TRBV5-1 to TRBJ2-5; weak D call: TRBD2 (6 bases). The germline V and J ends were trimmed by 4 bases and 0 bases, with 10 bases remaining between them. CDR3 size: 14 residues. Germline assignment: CDR1 SGHRS and CDR2 YFSETQ. The CDR3 DNA reads as TGCGCCAGCAGCCGGGGGACCCACCAAGAGACCCAGTACTTC. It translates to CASSRGTHQETQYF.

This clone was observed a single time. The chain joins TRBV6-5 to TRBJ2-1; D possibly corresponds to TRBD1 (5 bases). Germline V gene lookup returns CDR1 MNHEY and CDR2 SVGAGI. V dropped 4 bases and J dropped 2 bases, with 6 bases sitting between them. The CDR3 runs to 13 residues. In DNA form, the CDR3 reads TGTGCCAGCAGTTTGGACACCTACAATGAGCAGTTCTTC. It translates to CASSLDTYNEQFF.

A remark on this clone: Germline and junction disagree at one end, which may indicate a read error. V and J are TRBV7-2 and TRBJ2-1; the D gene is possibly TRBD2 (6 bases). Germline V lookup: CDR1 SGHTA, CDR2 FQGNSA. The CDR3 is 14 residues long. The CDR3 sequence is CASSSRDSRNQQFF. CDR3 nucleotides: TGTGCCAGCAGCTCCCGGGACTCCCGCAATCAGCAGTTCTTC.

This clone was recorded only once. The V gene is TRBV29-1, the J gene TRBJ1-1; possible D gene TRBD1, 5 bases. Per the germline V gene, CDR1 is SQVTM and CDR2 is ANQGSEA. V lost 6 bases and J lost 7, with 15 bases in between. The CDR3 loop spans 12 amino acids. CDR3 loop: CSVGIQELEAFF. For the CDR3, the DNA is TGCAGCGTGGGGATACAGGAGCTTGAAGCTTTCTTT. The whole variable domain, filled in from reference TRBV29-1 and TRBJ1-1, reads SAVISQKPSRDICQRGTSLTIQCQVDSQVTMMFWYRQQPGQSLTLIATANQGSEATYESGFVIDKFPISRPNLTFSTLTVSNMSPEDSSIYLCSVGIQELEAFFGQGTRLTVV.

The chain links TRBV2 to TRBJ2-1; 10 bases match TRBD2. The V segment lost 6 bases and the J segment 4 bases; nucleotides outside the gene matches: 3. Germline-derived CDR1 and CDR2 are SNHLY and FYNNEI. This CDR3 spans 14 amino acids. In DNA, the CDR3 is TGTGCCAGCAGGCGGACTAGCGGATACAATGAGCAGTTCTTC. Residues: CASRRTSGYNEQFF.

This clone was seen only a few times. This chain uses TRBV6-1 with TRBJ1-2; the match to TRBD1 covers 11 bases. The germline V gene has CDR1 MNHNS and CDR2 SASEGT. The length of the CDR3 is 15 residues. Trimming took 3 bases from V and 4 from J; bases not matched to a gene: 4. The DNA of the CDR3 is TGTGCCAGCAGTGAGGGACAGGGGGAGGGCTATGGCTACACCTTC. Amino acids: CASSEGQGEGYGYTF.

The chain is built from TRBV9 and TRBJ1-1, with D perhaps TRBD1 (6 bases). V was clipped by 3 bases and J by 7 bases, with 19 bases between them. This CDR3 spans 15 amino acids. The V gene's germline CDR1 is SGDLS and CDR2 YYNGEE. The CDR3 loop is CASSEGLGRGGEAFF. CDR3 DNA sequence: TGTGCCAGCAGCGAGGGGCTGGGCAGGGGCGGTGAAGCTTTCTTT.

For the CDR3, the DNA is TGTGCCAGCTCACCACCGGTCTCCGTGACAGGGCTCCTCCGGATCTACAATGAGCAGTTCTTC. As protein: CASSPPVSVTGLLRIYNEQFF. The chain carries TRBV18 and TRBJ2-1; 7 nucleotides align to TRBD1. The junction had 20 bases not matched to a gene; V was cut back by 0 bases and J by 3 bases. Germline CDR1 KGHSH, CDR2 LQKENI. The CDR3 length is 21 residues. Based on the CDR3 plus reference TRBV18 and TRBJ2-1, the full variable domain is NAGVMQNPRHLVRRRGQEARLRCSPMKGHSHVYWYRQLPEEGLKFMVYLQKENIIDESGMPKERFSAEFPKEGPSILRIQQVVRGDSAAYFCASSPPVSVTGLLRIYNEQFFGPGTRLTVL.

The gene calls are TRBV4-3 and TRBJ1-6; TRBD1 is a possible D gene (6 bases). V was cut by 4 bases and J by 7 bases, with 26 bases left in between. Germline V gives CDR1 LGHNA, CDR2 YSLEER. The CDR3 is 19 amino acids. The CDR3 DNA reads as TGCGCCAGCAGCCCCCCTTTACGGGGAGGGGGAGGTGAGAATTCACCCCTCCACTTT. It codes for CASSPPLRGGGGENSPLHF.

J is TRBJ2-4 and V is TRBV28; no clear D. The CDR3 has 15 residues. V was shortened by 6 bases and J by 2 bases, with 14 bases between the two germline ends. CDR1 and CDR2 (germline): MDHEN, SYDVKM. The CDR3 DNA reads as TGTGCCAGCAGGGATAGCCCATGGACCAAAAACATTCAGTACTTC. It codes for CASRDSPWTKNIQYF.

As concerns this clone: The sample has other DNA sequences that encode this CDR3 too. V gene TRBV3-1 (or the pseudogene TRBV3-2) combines with J gene TRBJ2-5, with 10 positions matching TRBD2. Germline V gene data show CDR1 as LGHDT and CDR2 as YNNKEL (reference sequence). The junction had 4 bases not matched to a gene; V was cut back by 1 base and J by 5 bases. CDR3 length: 15 residues. CDR3 in amino acids: CASSQASGSRETQYF. The CDR3 DNA sequence: TGTGCCAGCAGCCAAGCTAGCGGGAGTAGGGAGACCCAGTACTTC.